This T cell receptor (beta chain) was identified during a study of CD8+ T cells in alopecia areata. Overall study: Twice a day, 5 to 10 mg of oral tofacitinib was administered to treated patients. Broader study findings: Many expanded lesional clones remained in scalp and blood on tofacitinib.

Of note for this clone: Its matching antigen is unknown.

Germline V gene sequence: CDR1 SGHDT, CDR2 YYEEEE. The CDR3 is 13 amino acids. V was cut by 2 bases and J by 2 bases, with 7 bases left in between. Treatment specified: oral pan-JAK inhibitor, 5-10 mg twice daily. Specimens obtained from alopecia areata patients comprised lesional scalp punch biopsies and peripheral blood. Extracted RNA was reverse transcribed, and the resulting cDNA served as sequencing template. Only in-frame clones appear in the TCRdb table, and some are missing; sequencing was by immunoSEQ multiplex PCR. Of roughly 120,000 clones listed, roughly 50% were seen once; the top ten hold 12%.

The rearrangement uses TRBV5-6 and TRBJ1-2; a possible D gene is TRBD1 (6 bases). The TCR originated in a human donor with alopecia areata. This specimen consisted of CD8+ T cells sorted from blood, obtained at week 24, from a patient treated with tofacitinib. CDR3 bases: TGTGCCAGCAGCTTTGGACAGAACTATGGCTACACCTTC. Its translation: CASSFGQNYGYTF.